This T cell receptor (beta chain) was found in a study of cytomegalovirus exposure and HLA in healthy donors. Study results and limitations: When analyzed later, a missense DCLRE1C variant was found to be linked to TCR beta V- and J-gene trimming. In a later analysis, specific HLA alleles were associated with 15,000 to 20,000 TCR beta sequences at a 0.05 false discovery rate. In a later analysis, HLA-associated beta chains showed higher expansion and lower generation probabilities than comparable chains. In a later analysis, donors in an Asian-associated ancestry cluster reportedly had fewer N-insertions in productive TCRs than the cohort mean.

V was clipped by 0 bases and J by 5 bases, with 17 bases between them. The CDR3 length is 16 residues. The germline CDR1 and CDR2 sequences are LNHNV and YYDKDF (reference sequence). Remarks on this clone: Its antigen remains unidentified.

PCR involved 60 Vbeta and 13 Jbeta primers. Sequenced by immunoSEQ multiplex PCR; TCRdb stores in-frame clones only, minus some. The sample carries approximately 300,000 clones, approximately 85% recorded once. Sequenced material: PBMCs. This clonotype originated in a woman aged 40 to 49 in good health and CMV-seropositive. The chain links TRBV15 to TRBJ2-7, with D tentatively TRBD1 (6 bases). For the CDR3, the DNA is TGTGCCACCAGCAGAGATGGGGGCAGGGGCCAGCACGAGCAGTACTTC. Its protein product is CATSRDGGRGQHEQYF.